The 25 T cell receptor beta chains below were found in one sample sequenced in a study of identical twins. TCRdb reprocessed the 5' RACE reads via MiXCR and lists one record per CDR3 protein. Of under 900,000 distinct CDR3 sequences detected, roughly 12% appear once; the ten largest clones hold about 1.5%. These data are also associated with another study on yellow fever vaccine responses in identical twins.

Sequencing was done on a sample of PBMCs. The receptors originated from a woman aged 18-29 years in good health.

The chain uses TRBV5-1 and TRBJ2-1; 8 nucleotides agree with TRBD1. CDR1 is SGHRS, CDR2 YFSETQ, per germline. With V trimmed by 1 base and J by 7 bases, 7 bases remained unmatched. This CDR3 is built from 15 residues. The CDR3 spells CASSLYRGSLNEQFF. The CDR3 DNA follows: TGCGCCAGCAGCTTGTACAGGGGGAGTTTAAATGAGCAGTTCTTC.

This clonotype was found a few times. The chain recombines TRBV4-2 with TRBJ2-3, with D possibly TRBD2 on 6 matching bases. The V end lost 7 bases, the J end lost 4 bases, and 12 bases lay between the germline ends. The CDR3 has 13 residues. The germline V gene has CDR1 LGHNA and CDR2 YNFKEQ. DNA of the CDR3: TGTGCCAGCACCGGAGGGCCCTCAGATACGCAGTATTTT. As protein: CASTGGPSDTQYF.

This clonotype was detected a few times. The chain has TRBV28 and TRBJ2-5, with 10 bases lining up with TRBD1. Germline assignment: CDR1 MDHEN and CDR2 SYDVKM. The CDR3 covers 13 residues. Losses at the gene ends were 6 bases for V and 5 bases for J; bases not matched to a gene: 3. The CDR3 reads CASRTGGRETQYF. CDR3 sequence (DNA): TGTGCCAGCAGGACAGGGGGCAGGGAGACCCAGTACTTC. The whole variable domain, remainder taken from reference TRBV28 and TRBJ2-5, is DVKVTQSSRYLVKRTGEKVFLECVQDMDHENMFWYRQDPGLGLRLIYFSYDVKMKEKGDIPEGYSVSREKKERFSLILESASTNQTSMYLCASRTGGRETQYFGPGTRLLVL.

This clonotype turned up a few times. This chain uses TRBV11-2 with TRBJ2-3; 8 bases are shared with TRBD2. The germline V gene encodes CDR1 SGHAT and CDR2 FQNNGV. V trimming: 1 base; J trimming: 3 bases; junction bases outside the gene matches: 3. The CDR3 length is 15 residues. The CDR3 DNA reads as TGTGCCAGCAGCTTAGTAGCGGGACAAACAGATACGCAGTATTTT. Its protein product is CASSLVAGQTDTQYF.

The chain recombines TRBV5-1 with TRBJ2-5, with TRBD2 identical over 9 bases. In germline, CDR1 is SGHRS, CDR2 YFSETQ. The trim removed 4 bases at V and 4 bases at J, leaving 5 bases unmatched. The CDR3 runs 14 residues. Written as DNA, the CDR3 is TGCGCCAGCAGCCGAAGCGGGGGGTTAGAGACCCAGTACTTC. Encoded protein: CASSRSGGLETQYF. The full variable domain, completed using reference TRBV5-1 and TRBJ2-5, is KAGVTQTPRYLIKTRGQQVTLSCSPISGHRSVSWYQQTPGQGLQFLFEYFSETQRNKGNFPGRFSGRQFSNSRSEMNVSTLELGDSALYLCASSRSGGLETQYFGPGTRLLVL.

This clonotype was seen only a few times. V and J are TRBV2 and TRBJ2-3; no definite D call. The CDR3 is 14 residues long. Germline lookup yields CDR1 SNHLY and CDR2 FYNNEI. V shed 5 bases and J shed 2 bases, with 11 bases lying between them. CDR3 bases: TGTGCCAGCAGTATTTCCGAGTCCACAGATACGCAGTATTTT. It yields the protein CASSISESTDTQYF.

This clonotype was recorded at least ten times. The V gene is TRBV12-3 or TRBV12-4, the J gene TRBJ2-7; the match to TRBD1 covers 7 bases. V shed 6 bases, J shed 2 bases, and the junction held 7 bases outside the gene matches. This CDR3 is built from 14 residues. The CDR3 DNA is TGTGCCAGCAGCTTCAATCAGGGGGCCTACGAGCAGTACGTC. Protein sequence: CASSFNQGAYEQYV.

Here the CDR3 reads CSAQEGAEQYV. The CDR3 region has the DNA TGCAGCGCCCAAGAGGGGGCCGAGCAGTACGTC. V gene TRBV29-1 combines with J gene TRBJ2-7; TRBD1 matches 7 bases. CDR1 and CDR2 (germline): SQVTM, ANQGSEA. J lost 6 bases, V lost 7 bases, and 6 bases had no gene match. The CDR3 loop spans 11 amino acids.

V is TRBV3-1 and J is TRBJ2-3; 9 bases line up with TRBD2. The germline gives CDR1 LGHDT, CDR2 YNNKEL (reference sequence). This CDR3 spans 18 amino acids. J lost 5 bases, V lost 2 bases, and 14 bases had no gene match. For the CDR3, the DNA is TGTGCCAGCAGCCAACTGGGAGGGGCTAGCGGGATGTTAGATACGCAGTATTTT. It encodes CASSQLGGASGMLDTQYF.

The chain uses TRBV7-9 and TRBJ2-5; TRBD2 is a possible D gene (5 bases). The CDR3 is made up of 16 amino acids. CDR1 and CDR2 from the germline V gene are SEHNR and FQNEAQ (reference sequence). Trimming took 1 base from V and 1 from J, leaving 13 bases between them. The CDR3, as DNA: TGTGCCAGCAGCTTAGTGGACTCCAACGGCCAAGAGACCCAGTACTTC. It codes for CASSLVDSNGQETQYF.

This chain links TRBV7-8 with TRBJ2-1, with D unclear. CDR1 is SGHVS and CDR2 is FQNEAQ in the germline V gene. The V end lost 5 bases, the J end lost 8 bases, and 13 bases lay between the germline ends. This CDR3 has 13 residues. CDR3 in DNA: TGTGCCAGCAGCCCCGAACGTAGTGATGAGCAGTTCTTC. This gives the protein CASSPERSDEQFF.

The genes are TRBV2 and TRBJ2-7, with TRBD1 matching 8 bases. The CDR3 is 15 amino acids. The germline V gene has CDR1 SNHLY and CDR2 FYNNEI. In DNA, the CDR3 is TGTGCCAGCAGGGAAGCGAGGGACAGGCGCTACGAGCAGTACGTC. Translation: CASREARDRRYEQYV.

This clonotype was found a few times. The chain couples TRBV10-2 to TRBJ1-5; D not certain. Germline V gives CDR1 WSHSY, CDR2 SAAADI. Trimming removed 0 bases at V and 0 bases at J, with 9 bases between. The CDR3 totals 16 residues. The CDR3 protein is CASSESLVDSNQPQHF. CDR3 sequence (DNA): TGCGCCAGCAGTGAGTCGTTGGTCGATAGCAATCAGCCCCAGCATTTT.

As DNA, the CDR3 is TGTGCCAGCAGTTTTCTGCTGGAAAAACTGTTTTTT. Its translation is CASSFLLEKLFF. The chain joins TRBV12-3 or TRBV12-4 to TRBJ1-4; D gene ambiguous. The CDR3 consists of 12 residues. V shed 3 bases and J shed 8 bases, with 7 bases lying between them.

This clonotype was counted only a few times. The chain carries TRBV21-1 and TRBJ2-1; the table's D call of TRBD2 was not tested on the DNA. TRBV21-1 is given as a pseudogene. The CDR3 covers 14 residues. As DNA, the CDR3 is TGTGCCAGCAGCAGAGGGAGGCCTCACAATGAGCAGTTCTTC. This gives the protein CASSRGRPHNEQFF.

This chain uses TRBV5-4 with TRBJ2-5; D is uncertain. Germline lookup yields CDR1 SGHNT and CDR2 YYREEE (reference sequence). CDR3 size: 13 residues. Trimming removed 5 bases at V and 4 bases at J, with 12 bases between. CDR3: CASSTVLRETQYF. In DNA form, the CDR3 reads TGTGCCAGCAGTACAGTCCTCCGAGAGACCCAGTACTTC.

The chain employs TRBV20-1 and TRBJ1-1; D not certain. This CDR3 region has 10 residues. Germline CDR1 DFQATT, CDR2 SNEGSKA (reference sequence). The CDR3 sequence is CTLQDTEAFF. The CDR3 region has the DNA TGCACCCTCCAGGACACTGAAGCTTTCTTT.

This chain connects TRBV12-3 or TRBV12-4 to TRBJ2-6; TRBD1 matches at 10 bases. Trimming at V came to 5 bases and at J to 0 bases, leaving 4 bases not matched to a gene. This CDR3 spans 17 amino acids. CDR3 bases: TGTGCCAGCAGTCCCGGACAGGGGGGCTCTGGGGCCAACGTCCTGACTTTC. It encodes CASSPGQGGSGANVLTF.

This chain uses TRBV5-5 with TRBJ2-4; D gene uncertain. The V gene lost 1 base and the J gene lost 0 bases, with 14 bases spanning the gap. The germline V gene has CDR1 SGHKS and CDR2 YYEKEE (reference sequence). The CDR3 has 17 amino acids. CDR3 loop: CASSLSTASLAKNIQYF. The CDR3 DNA reads as TGTGCCAGCAGCTTGTCTACAGCCTCATTAGCCAAAAACATTCAGTACTTC.

The V gene is TRBV20-1, the J gene TRBJ2-1; 13 positions match TRBD2. The CDR3 is made up of 15 amino acids. Germline V CDR1 and CDR2: DFQATT, SNEGSKA (reference sequence). V was pared by 4 bases and J by 6 bases, with 6 bases of the junction left unmatched. As DNA, the CDR3 is TGCAGTGCTACGTACAGACTAGCGGGGGGCAATGAGCAGTTCTTC. Its protein product is CSATYRLAGGNEQFF.

In this sample, this clonotype turned up a few times. Since the CDR3 does not end with the conserved phenylalanine or tryptophan, this likely comes from a read error. The V call is TRBV2, the J call TRBJ2-1; tentative D call: TRBD2 (6 bases). Trimming shortened V by 8 bases and J by 5 bases, and 10 bases separated the two germline ends. Germline V gene sequence: CDR1 SNHLY, CDR2 FYNNEI. This CDR3 is built from 12 residues. CDR3 DNA sequence: TGTGCCAGCCGGGGGATCAACAATGAGCAGTTCCTC. Translated: CASRGINNEQFL.

The rearrangement links TRBV4-2 to TRBJ2-7; 12 nucleotides align to TRBD2. The trim removed 0 bases at V and 5 bases at J, leaving 8 bases unmatched. The CDR3 is made up of 17 amino acids. Germline lookup yields CDR1 LGHNA and CDR2 YNFKEQ. The DNA of the CDR3 is TGTGCCAGCAGCCAAGAACTAGCGGGAGGATTCGTGGACGAGCAGTACTTC. As protein: CASSQELAGGFVDEQYF.

This clonotype was seen a few times. The gene calls are TRBV10-3 and TRBJ2-2, with D maybe TRBD2 (5 bases). The CDR3 consists of 16 residues. Trimming shortened V by 6 bases and J by 3 bases, and 17 bases separated the two germline ends. CDR1 is ENHRY, CDR2 SYGVKD, per germline. CDR3 protein: CAIRGGPPADTGELFF. The CDR3 DNA follows: TGTGCCATCAGGGGCGGGCCTCCGGCAGACACCGGGGAGCTGTTTTTT.

This clonotype was counted many times. V is TRBV28 and J is TRBJ2-3, with no clear D. The CDR3 runs to 13 residues. The V gene's germline CDR1 is MDHEN and CDR2 SYDVKM. V was shortened by 3 bases and J by 2 bases, with 6 bases between the two germline ends. For the CDR3, the DNA is TGTGCCAGCAGTTTGGGGTTCACAGATACGCAGTATTTT. Translated, it gives CASSLGFTDTQYF.

The rearrangement joins TRBV6-2 or TRBV6-3 to TRBJ2-7; TRBD1 matches at 7 bases. The V segment lost 1 base and the J segment 5 bases; nucleotides outside the gene matches: 2. Per germline, CDR1 MNHEY and CDR2 SVGEGT. The CDR3 contains 13 residues. CDR3 bases: TGTGCCAGCAGTTACTTAGGGGGCCACGAGCAGTACGTC. Translated, it gives CASSYLGGHEQYV.